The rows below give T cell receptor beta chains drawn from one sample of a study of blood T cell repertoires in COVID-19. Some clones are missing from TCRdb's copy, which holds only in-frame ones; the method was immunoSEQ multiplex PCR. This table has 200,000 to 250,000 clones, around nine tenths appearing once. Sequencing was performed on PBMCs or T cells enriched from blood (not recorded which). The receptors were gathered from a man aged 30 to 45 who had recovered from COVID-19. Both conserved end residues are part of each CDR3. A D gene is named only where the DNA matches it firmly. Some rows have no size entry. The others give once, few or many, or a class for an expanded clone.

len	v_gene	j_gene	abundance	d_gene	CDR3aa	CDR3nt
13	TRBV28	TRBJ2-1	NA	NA	CASNPSRDNEQFF	TGTGCCAGCAACCCTAGCCGGGACAATGAGCAGTTCTTC
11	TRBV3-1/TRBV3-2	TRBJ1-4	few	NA	CANLPGEKLFF	TGTGCCAACCTACCAGGGGAAAAACTGTTTTTT
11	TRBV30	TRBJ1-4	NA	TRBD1	CAWSLGQKLFF	TGTGCCTGGAGTTTGGGACAGAAACTGTTTTTT
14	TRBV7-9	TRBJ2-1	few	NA	CASSLVLGDNEQFF	TGTGCCAGCAGCTTAGTCTTGGGAGACAATGAGCAGTTCTTC
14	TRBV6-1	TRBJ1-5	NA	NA	CASSEPGYYQPQHF	TGTGCCAGCAGTGAGCCAGGGTACTATCAGCCCCAGCATTTT
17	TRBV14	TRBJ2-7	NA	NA	CASSQTGFPRFSYEQYF	TGTGCCAGCAGCCAAACAGGATTTCCACGTTTTTCCTACGAGCAGTACTTC
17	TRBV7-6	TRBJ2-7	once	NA	CASSRPRGQLSLYEQYF	TGTGCCAGCAGCCGACCGAGAGGGCAGCTATCCCTCTACGAGCAGTACTTC
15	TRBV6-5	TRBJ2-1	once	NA	CASSKAGGRNNEQFF	TGTGCCAGCAGTAAGGCGGGTGGAAGGAACAATGAGCAGTTCTTC
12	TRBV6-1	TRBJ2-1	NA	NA	CASSEDAVEQFF	TGTGCCAGCAGTGAAGACGCGGTTGAGCAGTTCTTC
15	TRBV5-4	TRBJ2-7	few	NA	CASSLGLTQSYEQYF	TGTGCCAGCAGCTTGGGTCTCACCCAGTCCTACGAGCAGTACTTC
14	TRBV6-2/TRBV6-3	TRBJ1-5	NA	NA	CASSYVQVNQPQHF	TGTGCCAGCAGTTATGTGCAGGTCAATCAGCCCCAGCATTTT
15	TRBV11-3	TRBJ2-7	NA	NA	CASSGGGTDFDEQYF	TGTGCCAGCAGCGGCGGCGGGACAGATTTCGACGAGCAGTACTTC
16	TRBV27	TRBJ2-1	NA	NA	CASSLMGAPSYNEQFF	TGTGCCAGCAGTTTGATGGGAGCGCCCTCCTACAATGAGCAGTTCTTC
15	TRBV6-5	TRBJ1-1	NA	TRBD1	CASTTGTGQGTEAFF	TGTGCCAGCACCACCGGGACAGGGCAGGGCACTGAAGCTTTCTTT
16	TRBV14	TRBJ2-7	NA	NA	CASSQYLNRGLYEQYF	TGTGCCAGCAGCCAATATCTTAACAGGGGACTCTACGAGCAGTACTTC
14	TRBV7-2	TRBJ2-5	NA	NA	CASSLDGRKETQYF	TGTGCCAGCAGCTTAGATGGCAGAAAAGAGACCCAGTACTTC
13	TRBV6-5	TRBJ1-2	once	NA	CASKGSRSAGYTF	TGTGCCAGCAAGGGGTCCCGGTCGGCCGGCTACACCTTC
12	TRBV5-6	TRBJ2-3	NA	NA	CASSQRSLTQYF	TGTGCCAGCAGCCAGCGGAGTCTTACGCAGTATTTT
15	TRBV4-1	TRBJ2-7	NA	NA	CASSQAPTSTYEQYF	TGCGCCAGCAGCCAAGCCCCGACTTCCACCTACGAGCAGTACTTC
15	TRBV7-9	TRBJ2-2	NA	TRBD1	CASSFGQGADGELFF	TGTGCCAGCAGCTTTGGGCAGGGGGCTGACGGGGAGCTGTTTTTT
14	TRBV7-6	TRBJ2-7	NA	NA	CASSPGRRPGEQYF	TGTGCCAGCAGCCCAGGGAGGCGGCCTGGAGAGCAGTACTTC
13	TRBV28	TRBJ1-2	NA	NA	CASSFLADYGYTF	NA
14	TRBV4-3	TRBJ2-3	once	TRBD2	CASSYSGGVDTQYF	TGCGCCAGCAGCTATAGCGGGGGGGTAGATACGCAGTATTTT
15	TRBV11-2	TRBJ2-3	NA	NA	CASSLGQLSTDTQYF	TGTGCCAGCAGCCTAGGACAGCTAAGCACAGATACGCAGTATTTT
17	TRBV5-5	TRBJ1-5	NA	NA	CASSFGQGRYSNQPQHF	TGTGCCAGCAGCTTTGGGCAGGGAAGATATAGCAATCAGCCCCAGCATTTT
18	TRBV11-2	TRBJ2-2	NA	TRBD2	CASSFSGLGGRYTGELFF	TGTGCCAGCAGCTTTTCGGGGCTAGGCGGGAGATACACCGGGGAGCTGTTTTTT
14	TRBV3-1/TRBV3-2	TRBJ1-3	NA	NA	CASSQVRVGNTIYF	TGTGCCAGCAGCCAAGTCCGGGTTGGAAACACCATATATTTT
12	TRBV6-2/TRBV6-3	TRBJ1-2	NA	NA	CASSYPGAGYTF	TGTGCCAGCAGTTACCCAGGCGCGGGCTACACCTTC
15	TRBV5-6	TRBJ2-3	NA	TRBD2	CASSFTSGVTDTQYF	TGTGCCAGCAGCTTCACTAGCGGGGTGACAGATACGCAGTATTTT
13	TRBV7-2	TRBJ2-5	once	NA	CASSFGYQETQYF	TGTGCCAGCAGCTTCGGGTACCAAGAGACCCAGTACTTC
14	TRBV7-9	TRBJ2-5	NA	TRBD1	CASSPGQGQETQYF	TGTGCCAGCAGCCCCGGACAGGGCCAAGAGACCCAGTACTTC
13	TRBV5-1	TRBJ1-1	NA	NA	CASSLGRGTEAFF	TGCGCCAGCAGCTTGGGGAGAGGCACTGAAGCTTTCTTT
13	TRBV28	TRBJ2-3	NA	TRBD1	CASIAGGGDTQYF	TGTGCCAGCATTGCAGGGGGTGGTGATACGCAGTATTTT
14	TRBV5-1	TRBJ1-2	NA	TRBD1	CASSEGQANYGYTF	TGCGCCAGCAGCGAGGGACAGGCGAACTATGGCTACACCTTC
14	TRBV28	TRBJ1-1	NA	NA	CASTIGGVNTEAFF	TGTGCCAGCACCATTGGGGGGGTGAACACTGAAGCTTTCTTT
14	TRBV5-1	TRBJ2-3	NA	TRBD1	CASSFQGAQDTQYF	TGCGCCAGCAGCTTCCAGGGGGCGCAAGATACGCAGTATTTT
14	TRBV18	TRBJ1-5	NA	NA	CASSPGAGNQPQHF	TGTGCCAGCTCACCTGGGGCAGGGAATCAGCCCCAGCATTTT
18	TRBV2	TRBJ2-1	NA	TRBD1	CASSDTGQAKKIYNEQFF	TGTGCCAGCAGTGATACGGGACAGGCGAAGAAGATCTACAATGAGCAGTTCTTC
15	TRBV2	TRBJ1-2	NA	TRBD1	CASSENRGWYYGYTF	TGTGCCAGCAGTGAGAACAGGGGTTGGTACTATGGCTACACCTTC
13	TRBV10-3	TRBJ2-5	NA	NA	CAIRDSMRETQYF	TGTGCCATCAGGGACAGTATGCGAGAGACCCAGTACTTC
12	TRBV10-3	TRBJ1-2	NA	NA	CAISETDYGYTF	TGTGCCATCAGTGAGACAGACTATGGCTACACCTTC
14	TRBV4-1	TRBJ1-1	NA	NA	CASSQEGRTGPAFF	TGCGCCAGCAGCCAAGAAGGCAGAACAGGGCCGGCTTTCTTT
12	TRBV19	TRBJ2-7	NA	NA	CASSTRTHEQYF	TGTGCCAGTAGTACGAGGACACACGAGCAGTACTTC
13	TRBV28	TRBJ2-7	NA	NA	CASSLGQTYEQYF	TGTGCCAGCAGTTTAGGACAGACCTACGAGCAGTACTTC
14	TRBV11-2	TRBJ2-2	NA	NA	CASSLDLNTGELFF	TGTGCCAGCAGCTTAGATCTGAACACCGGGGAGCTGTTTTTT
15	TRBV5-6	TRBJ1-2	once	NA	CASSRTGERGGGYTF	TGTGCCAGCAGCCGTACGGGGGAACGGGGTGGTGGCTACACCTTC
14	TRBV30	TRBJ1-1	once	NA	CAWSPLAPNTEAFF	TGTGCCTGGAGTCCCTTAGCCCCGAACACTGAAGCTTTCTTT
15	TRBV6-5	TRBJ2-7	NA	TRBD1	CASSYGQESYYEQYF	TGTGCCAGCAGTTACGGACAGGAGAGCTACTACGAGCAGTACTTC